A single T cell receptor beta chain is shown here with its context. In germline, CDR1 is LGHNA, CDR2 YSLEER. The CDR3 loop spans 15 amino acids. The J segment lost 2 bases and the V segment lost 4 bases, leaving 6 bases of the junction unmatched. TCRdb keeps only in-frame clones here, not all; method: immunoSEQ multiplex PCR. Of more than 550,000 clones in the sample, roughly 87% were seen once. This entry belongs to a study of shared clonotypes between healthy human individuals. V gene TRBV4-3 combines with J gene TRBJ2-5, with 8 nucleotides matching TRBD2. This receptor was identified in a man between 18 and 35 years old in good health. Some clones in this sample may be carry-over from other donors' samples. Input material: memory CD8+ T cells from PBMCs. The subset was: CD45RO+ cells pooled with CCR7-negative TemRA cells. The CDR3 here is CASSPQRGQQETQYF. The DNA for the CDR3 is TGCGCCAGCAGCCCACAGCGGGGGCAGCAAGAGACCCAGTACTTC.